This T cell receptor (beta chain) was observed in a study of T cells after yellow fever vaccination. General study points: Abundant clonotypes from the bulk population could have been carried over as contaminants into FACS-sorted repertoires. Researchers report a weaker secondary response that nonetheless peaked faster, day 5 versus 15.

This clonotype was observed at least ten times. Its antigen is unidentified. Losses at the gene ends were 4 bases for V and 0 bases for J; bases not matched to a gene: 3. Germline CDR1 and CDR2: SGHRS and YFSETQ. The CDR3 is made up of 15 amino acids. The study made its TCR cDNA through 5'RACE template switching. That step introduced a universal primer site along with UMIs. TCRdb reanalysed the 5' RACE reads using MiXCR and keeps one entry per CDR3 protein. The sample has about 330,000 distinct CDR3 sequences, approximately 4% seen once. The chain couples TRBV5-1 to TRBJ1-3, with 8 bases that match TRBD1. This receptor was obtained from a man younger than 35 who received the YFV17D yellow fever vaccine. The input for sequencing was PBMCs, taken 5 days after the yellow fever booster vaccination. As DNA, the CDR3 is TGCGCCAGCAGCGGACAGGGCAACTCTGGAAACACCATATATTTT. It yields the protein CASSGQGNSGNTIYF.